This entry lists 5 T cell receptor beta chains sequenced from one sample in a study of cytomegalovirus exposure and HLA in healthy donors. Sequencing was performed with immunoSEQ multiplex PCR; in TCRdb, only in-frame clones are kept and a portion is missing. The sample records around 220,000 clones, roughly 88% being singletons. Sequenced sample: PBMCs. These receptors were taken from a woman aged 30 to 39 in good health and CMV-seropositive.

The chain uses TRBV5-1 and TRBJ1-1; D unclear. The V gene lost 0 bases and the J gene lost 1 base, with 4 bases spanning the gap. The CDR3 has 13 residues. From germline, CDR1 is SGHRS and CDR2 YFSETQ. CDR3 DNA: TGCGCCAGCAGCTTGGGGACGAACACTGAAGCTTTCTTT. Translation gives CASSLGTNTEAFF.

The chain is built from TRBV6-5 and TRBJ2-7; the match to TRBD1 covers 10 bases. After removal of 0 bases from V and 6 bases from J, the junction contained 8 bases not matched to a gene. Germline-derived CDR1 and CDR2 are MNHEY and SVGAGI. This CDR3 contains 16 residues. The CDR3: CASSYSSSRDRGEQYF. As DNA, the CDR3 is TGTGCCAGCAGTTACTCTTCGTCCCGGGACAGGGGCGAGCAGTACTTC.

The chain uses TRBV30 and TRBJ2-1; D is undetermined. The CDR3 has 13 amino acids. V shed 1 base and J shed 8 bases, with 12 bases lying between them. Per germline, CDR1 GTSNPN and CDR2 SVGIG (reference sequence). The DNA of the CDR3 is TGTGCCTGGAGTGGGGCCGCTCCACATGAGCAGTTCTTC. Protein sequence: CAWSGAAPHEQFF. Full variable domain (remainder filled in from reference TRBV30 and TRBJ2-1): SQTIHQWPATLVQPVGSPLSLECTVEGTSNPNLYWYRQAAGRGLQLLFYSVGIGQISSEVPQNLSASRPQDRQFILSSKKLLLSDSGFYLCAWSGAAPHEQFFGPGTRLTVL.

This rearrangement joins TRBV6-1 to TRBJ1-2; D might be TRBD1 (5 bases). Per the germline V gene, CDR1 is MNHNS and CDR2 is SASEGT. The V gene lost 3 bases and the J gene lost 4 bases, with 6 bases spanning the gap. This CDR3 region has 12 residues. Written as DNA, the CDR3 is TGTGCCAGCAGTGAGGGGGTCTATGGCTACACCTTC. It translates to CASSEGVYGYTF.

The chain is built from TRBV5-6 and TRBJ2-7; D uncertain. The CDR3 runs to 14 residues. The V gene lost 3 bases and the J gene lost 0 bases, with 10 bases spanning the gap. CDR1 SGHDT and CDR2 YYEEEE come from the germline V gene. CDR3 nucleotides: TGTGCCAGCAGCTATGGGCAGGTCTCCTACGAGCAGTACTTC. Translated, it gives CASSYGQVSYEQYF.